Presented here are 18 T cell receptor beta chains from one specimen sequenced in a study of T-cell reconstitution after alpha-beta-depleted transplantation in children. Unique molecular identifiers were incorporated into the prepared TCRbeta library. Using its own MiXCR run on the PCR reads, TCRdb lists one record per CDR3 protein. The sample records 700,000 to 950,000 distinct CDR3 sequences, about 15% being singletons. Sample: PBMCs, mostly from graft donor cells, taken 360 days after TCRalphabeta/CD19-depleted stem cell transplant. The receptors here all came from a male patient aged 5 to 17 who had a stem cell transplant for acute lymphoblastic leukemia, so the T cells may come from the graft donor.

This clonotype was seen more than once but under ten times. The chain couples TRBV11-2 to TRBJ2-1, with TRBD2 as a possible D gene (6 bases). The CDR3 extends over 18 amino acids. The ends were cut back, 1 base at V and 3 bases at J, with 19 bases in the middle. The germline V gene encodes CDR1 SGHAT and CDR2 FQNNGV. For the CDR3, the DNA is TGTGCCAGCAGCTTAGGGTCACTAGCCCGGAGAGACTACAATGAGCAGTTCTTC. It yields the protein CASSLGSLARRDYNEQFF. Full variable domain (missing parts from reference TRBV11-2 and TRBJ2-1): EAGVAQSPRYKIIEKRQSVAFWCNPISGHATLYWYQQILGQGPKLLIQFQNNGVVDDSQLPKDRFSAERLKGVDSTLKIQPAKLEDSAVYLCASSLGSLARRDYNEQFFGPGTRLTVL.

This clonotype was picked up many times. The V gene is TRBV28, the J gene TRBJ2-7, with 9 nucleotides matching TRBD2. Germline CDR1 MDHEN, CDR2 SYDVKM. CDR3 length: 13 residues. The J segment lost 4 bases and the V segment lost 6 bases, leaving 4 bases of the junction unmatched. The CDR3 protein is CASRNLAGYEQYF. Written as DNA, the CDR3 is TGTGCCAGCAGGAATCTAGCGGGGTACGAGCAGTACTTC.

This chain joins TRBV6-4 and TRBJ2-5, with 10 positions matching TRBD2. The CDR3 sequence is 14 residues long. Unmatched junction bases numbered 3, after V lost 4 bases and J lost 4 bases. CDR1 MRHNA and CDR2 SNTAGT come from the germline V gene. The CDR3 DNA is TGTGCCAGCAGTGTCCCTAGCGGGGGAGAGACCCAGTACTTC. Translated: CASSVPSGGETQYF.

This clonotype was detected many times. An end of the junction differs from the germline gene, which may be a read error. The rearrangement links TRBV18 to TRBJ2-3, with D unresolved. Per germline, CDR1 KGHSH and CDR2 LQKENI. This CDR3 region has 12 residues. The CDR3 sequence is CASSPGRDTQYF. In nucleotides, the CDR3 is TGCGCCAGCAGCCCCGGAAGGGATACGCAGTATTTT.

V usage is TRBV5-1 and J usage is TRBJ2-7; 7 positions agree with TRBD1. The germline CDR1 and CDR2 sequences are SGHRS and YFSETQ. The CDR3 consists of 18 residues. The V gene end was trimmed by 4 bases and the J gene end by 0 bases; junction bases not matched to a gene: 16. The CDR3 region is CASSKDRTMWRSSYEQYF. As DNA, the CDR3 is TGCGCCAGCAGCAAGGACAGGACCATGTGGAGGAGCTCCTACGAGCAGTACTTC.

This clonotype was detected a few times. This sequence joins TRBV12-3 or TRBV12-4 and TRBJ1-1, with TRBD1 matching 11 bases. The trim removed 7 bases at V and 5 bases at J, leaving 15 bases unmatched. CDR3 length equals 17 residues. The CDR3 DNA sequence: TGTGCCAGCATTCTCCGGACAGGGGGCCGACGAACTACTGAAGCTTTCTTT. It specifies CASILRTGGRRTTEAFF.

This clonotype was observed many times. The CDR3: CSVEARKDYEQYF. DNA of the CDR3: TGCAGCGTTGAAGCCCGTAAGGACTACGAGCAGTACTTC. This chain uses TRBV29-1 with TRBJ2-7; D is unresolved. Germline CDR1 and CDR2: SQVTM and ANQGSEA. The CDR3 is 13 amino acids. V was cut by 1 base and J by 3 bases, with 10 bases left in between.

This clonotype came up many times. The chain is built from TRBV12-3 or TRBV12-4 and TRBJ1-1; D may be TRBD1 (6 bases). The length of the CDR3 is 15 residues. V was shortened by 4 bases and J by 6 bases, with 18 bases between the two germline ends. The CDR3 reads CASSSLSGGGPEAFF. In DNA form, the CDR3 reads TGTGCCAGCAGTTCCCTATCGGGGGGCGGCCCTGAAGCTTTCTTT.

This clonotype showed up just a few times. The chain is built from TRBV29-1 and TRBJ2-5; a weak D match, TRBD2 (6 bases). Germline V gene data show CDR1 as SQVTM and CDR2 as ANQGSEA. With 3 bases removed from V and 7 bases from J, the gap between germline ends came to 9 bases. The CDR3 is 11 amino acids. The CDR3 region is CSVEAGRTQYF. The CDR3 nucleotides read TGCAGCGTTGAGGCGGGGAGGACCCAGTACTTC.

The rearrangement joins TRBV20-1 to TRBJ2-1; TRBD2 agrees at 10 bases. This CDR3 has 12 amino acids. Per germline, CDR1 DFQATT and CDR2 SNEGSKA (reference sequence). V trimming: 2 bases; J trimming: 15 bases; junction bases outside the gene matches: 7. CDR3 DNA sequence: TGCAGTGCTAGAAGAAGGACTAGCGGAACGTTCTTC. It encodes CSARRRTSGTFF.

Only a few counts were recorded for this clonotype. CDR3 nucleotides: TGTGCCAGCAGCCTTCTTCACTCCCCGGGACAGGGAGGCGAAAAACTGTTTTTT. It translates to CASSLLHSPGQGGEKLFF. This chain connects TRBV3-1 to TRBJ1-4; 9 positions match TRBD1. Germline lookup yields CDR1 LGHDT and CDR2 YNNKEL (reference sequence). The CDR3 has 18 amino acids. Trimming took 4 bases from V and 8 from J; bases not matched to a gene: 17.

The sample holds many counts of this clonotype. The chain recombines TRBV5-6 with TRBJ2-7; 11 positions match TRBD2. Germline CDR1 and CDR2: SGHDT and YYEEEE. J lost 3 bases, V lost 4 bases, and 6 bases had no gene match. The CDR3 totals 15 residues. The DNA for the CDR3 is TGTGCCAGCAGCACCGGGACTAGCGGATACTACGAGCAGTACTTC. Protein: CASSTGTSGYYEQYF.

This clonotype was counted once. The chain uses TRBV5-1 and TRBJ2-4; either TRBD1 or TRBD2 may fit D (5 bases each). The CDR3 has 15 residues. Germline CDR1 reads SGHRS; CDR2 reads YFSETQ. Trimming took 0 bases from V and 5 from J, leaving 12 bases between them. The CDR3 DNA follows: TGCGCCAGCAGCTTGGGGCCAGGGCGGGAAAACATTCAGTACTTC. Translated, it gives CASSLGPGRENIQYF.

This clonotype was counted at least ten times. The chain is built from TRBV15 and TRBJ2-1, with 7 bases lining up with TRBD2. V was clipped by 0 bases and J by 3 bases; unmatched bases: 20. This CDR3 comprises 21 residues. Germline V gene lookup returns CDR1 LNHNV and CDR2 YYDKDF (reference sequence). In DNA form, the CDR3 reads TGTGCCACCAGCAGAGATGGGCGGAGACGCCGGCTAGCGGCCGTCTACAATGAGCAGTTCTTC. It codes for CATSRDGRRRRLAAVYNEQFF.

V is TRBV5-1 and J is TRBJ1-6, with a tentative D call TRBD1 (6 bases). The CDR3 is made up of 14 amino acids. V was pared by 0 bases and J by 11 bases, with 12 bases between. Germline CDR1 is SGHRS and CDR2 is YFSETQ. The CDR3: CASSLARGRPPLHF. The CDR3 nucleotides are TGCGCCAGCAGCTTGGCCAGGGGCAGGCCACCCCTCCACTTT.

This clonotype showed up just a few times. The chain recombines TRBV6-5 with TRBJ2-1; 11 bases map to TRBD2. Germline lookup yields CDR1 MNHEY and CDR2 SVGAGI. This CDR3 is built from 17 residues. The junction had 6 bases not matched to a gene; V was cut back by 3 bases and J by 2 bases. CDR3 amino acids: CASSYSPLAGAYNEQFF. The CDR3 nucleotides are TGTGCCAGCAGTTATTCCCCACTAGCGGGGGCCTACAATGAGCAGTTCTTC.

This clonotype was recorded at least ten times. Written as DNA, the CDR3 is TGCAGCGTTGAAGGAGGGGCCACAGATACGCAGTATTTT. Its protein is CSVEGGATDTQYF. The chain is built from TRBV29-1 and TRBJ2-3, with D perhaps being TRBD1 or TRBD2 (5 bases each). V was cut by 1 base and J by 2 bases, with 7 bases left in between. Germline V gene lookup returns CDR1 SQVTM and CDR2 ANQGSEA. The CDR3 has 13 amino acids.

This rearrangement joins TRBV5-1 to TRBJ2-7; 7 positions match TRBD1. V was pared by 2 bases and J by 3 bases, with 2 bases of the junction left unmatched. This CDR3 comprises 13 residues. Per the germline V gene, CDR1 is SGHRS and CDR2 is YFSETQ. The CDR3 sequence is CASSFDRDYEQYF. DNA of the CDR3: TGCGCCAGCAGCTTCGACAGGGACTACGAGCAGTACTTC.